This entry describes one T cell receptor (beta chain). The data stem from a study of CD8 T cells in Susac syndrome. In blood CD8+ and CD4+ T cells, TCR beta underwent sequencing. A quantity of about 0.5 to 1 ug RNA underwent reverse transcription using random hexamers. Amplification of the TCR beta CDR3 was carried out by immunoSEQ multiplex PCR, which spanned a total of 54 Vbeta and 13 Jbeta segments. One entry per CDR3 protein results from TCRdb running MiXCR on the immunoSEQ multiplex PCR reads. The table includes about 250,000 distinct CDR3 sequences, 90% to 95% detected once. The germline V gene has CDR1 ENHRY and CDR2 SYGVKD. V gave up 5 bases and J gave up 4 bases; unmatched junction bases: 2. The CDR3 sequence is 13 residues long.

The chain employs TRBV10-3 and TRBJ2-7, with TRBD1 matching over 10 bases. Material for sequencing was CD4+ T cells from PBMCs. The sequence came from a human donor with multiple sclerosis. CDR3 sequence (DNA): TGTGCCATCAGTCCGGGACAGGGGTACGAGCAGTACTTC. It yields the protein CAISPGQGYEQYF.